This entry lists 23 T cell receptor beta chains sequenced from one sample in a study of blood T cell repertoires in COVID-19. Profiled with immunoSEQ multiplex PCR; TCRdb holds only in-frame clones, not every one. The repertoire includes under 200,000 clones, approximately 85% of them detected once, and roughly 1.3% sits in the top ten. Sequenced sample: peripheral blood. The receptor set was obtained from a man aged 55-75 years who had recovered from COVID-19.

This clone was seen a handful of times. The DNA for the CDR3 is TGCAGCGTTGGATCGGGGACAGGGGCCCAGCCCCAGCATTTT. It yields the protein CSVGSGTGAQPQHF. The J gene is TRBJ1-5, the V gene TRBV29-1; 10 nucleotides agree with TRBD1. The germline gives CDR1 SQVTM, CDR2 ANQGSEA. The CDR3 is 14 amino acids. The J segment lost 7 bases and the V segment lost 4 bases, leaving 7 bases of the junction unmatched.

The chain is built from TRBV6-6 and TRBJ2-3; 11 bases agree with TRBD2. J was trimmed by 2 bases and V by 4 bases; bases with no gene match: 5. The germline gives CDR1 MNHNY, CDR2 SVGAGI (reference sequence). The CDR3 length is 16 residues. In DNA form, the CDR3 reads TGTGCCAGCAGTTTTCCGACTAGCGGGGCCACAGATACGCAGTATTTT. It encodes CASSFPTSGATDTQYF.

The V gene is TRBV7-2, the J gene TRBJ1-5; perhaps TRBD1 as D (5 bases). Deletions cut 0 bases from V and 12 bases from J, with 15 bases between. The germline V gene has CDR1 SGHTA and CDR2 FQGNSA. The CDR3 has 14 residues. The CDR3 bases are TGTGCCAGCAGCTTAGCGAACTCCCGGGGGTTCCAGCATTTT. Encoded protein: CASSLANSRGFQHF.

V gene TRBV14 combines with J gene TRBJ2-7; maybe TRBD1 (6 bases). The V gene's germline CDR1 is SGHDN and CDR2 FVKESK. The CDR3 totals 15 residues. V was shortened by 4 bases and J by 2 bases, with 15 bases between the two germline ends. The CDR3 spells CASSRIAGTTYEQYF. CDR3 DNA: TGTGCCAGCAGCCGCATAGCCGGGACAACCTACGAGCAGTACTTC.

The chain joins TRBV3-1 (or the pseudogene TRBV3-2) to TRBJ2-5; possibly TRBD2 for D (5 bases). The CDR3 is 16 residues long. CDR1 and CDR2 from the germline V gene are LGHDT and YNNKEL (reference sequence). Trimming took 1 base from V and 4 from J, leaving 16 bases between them. The CDR3 spells CASSQVRTRALETQYF. The CDR3 bases are TGTGCCAGCAGCCAAGTACGAACTAGGGCGTTAGAGACCCAGTACTTC.

The V call is TRBV5-1, the J call TRBJ1-4, with 11 bases matching TRBD1. CDR3 length: 17 residues. V lost 0 bases, J lost 5 bases, and 6 bases stayed unmatched. The V gene's germline CDR1 is SGHRS and CDR2 YFSETQ. The chain's CDR3 is CASSLVAGQGANEKLFF. CDR3 nucleotides: TGCGCCAGCAGCTTGGTGGCCGGACAGGGGGCCAATGAAAAACTGTTTTTT.

This clone was detected ten times or more. The chain recombines TRBV9 with TRBJ2-7; tentatively, D is TRBD2 (5 bases). Germline loops: CDR1 SGDLS, CDR2 YYNGEE. V lost 1 base to trimming and J lost 7 bases, with 15 bases between them. This CDR3 has 14 residues. CDR3 in DNA: TGTGCCAGCAGCGTAAATAGGGAGCCTAGGGAGCAGTACTTC. Amino acid sequence: CASSVNREPREQYF.

The chain combines TRBV7-3 with TRBJ2-1, with 9 nucleotides matching TRBD2. The J segment lost 5 bases and the V segment lost 5 bases, leaving 7 bases of the junction unmatched. The germline V gene encodes CDR1 SGHTA and CDR2 FQGTGA. CDR3 length: 15 amino acids. The CDR3, as DNA: TGTGCCAGCAGCCGAAATAGCGGGGGTCACAATGAGCAGTTCTTC. This translates into CASSRNSGGHNEQFF.

This clone appeared once. The rearrangement joins TRBV14 to TRBJ2-7, with 10 bases that match TRBD1. Unmatched junction bases numbered 6, after V lost 4 bases and J lost 12 bases. The germline V gene encodes CDR1 SGHDN and CDR2 FVKESK. CDR3 length equals 12 residues. DNA for the CDR3: TGTGCCAGCAGCCTGGGACAGGGGCGGCCGTACTTC. Translation: CASSLGQGRPYF.

The chain employs TRBV6-6 and TRBJ1-2; tentatively, D is TRBD1 (6 bases). With 2 bases removed from V and 4 bases from J, the gap between germline ends came to 17 bases. The CDR3 is made up of 16 amino acids. CDR1 MNHNY and CDR2 SVGAGI come from the germline V gene (reference sequence). The DNA of the CDR3 is TGTGCCAGCAGTTACGGGGGCCCCGGGAATGGCTATGGCTACACCTTC. Its protein is CASSYGGPGNGYGYTF.

The chain employs TRBV6-1 and TRBJ1-1; D gene ambiguous. The CDR3 loop spans 13 amino acids. Trimming removed 2 bases at V and 5 bases at J, with 9 bases between. From germline, CDR1 is MNHNS and CDR2 SASEGT. The CDR3 loop is CASSEQDYTEAFF. CDR3 bases: TGTGCCAGCAGTGAACAGGATTATACTGAAGCTTTCTTT.

CDR3 amino acids: CASSLSGRARTDTQYF. CDR3 DNA: TGCGCCAGCAGCTTGTCCGGGAGGGCCCGCACAGATACGCAGTATTTT. This chain joins TRBV5-1 and TRBJ2-3, with 8 bases lining up with TRBD2. In germline, CDR1 is SGHRS, CDR2 YFSETQ. The junction had 5 bases not matched to a gene; V was cut back by 1 base and J by 1 base. The CDR3 loop spans 16 amino acids.

The chain has TRBV6-5 and TRBJ2-5, with 9 bases identical to TRBD2. CDR3 length: 15 residues. J was trimmed by 5 bases and V by 2 bases; bases with no gene match: 6. The germline V gene encodes CDR1 MNHEY and CDR2 SVGAGI. CDR3 DNA sequence: TGTGCCAGCAGTTACGGCGGGGGGGCCGGGGAGACCCAGTACTTC. Translating it yields CASSYGGGAGETQYF.

This clone was detected once. V is TRBV7-2 and J is TRBJ1-2; 8 nucleotides agree with TRBD1. Germline CDR1 reads SGHTA; CDR2 reads FQGNSA. With V trimmed by 5 bases and J by 5 bases, 7 bases remained unmatched. The CDR3 spans 14 residues. This CDR3 is CASSPTTGGYGYTF. CDR3 coding DNA: TGTGCCAGCAGCCCAACCACAGGGGGATATGGCTACACCTTC.

The rearrangement links TRBV5-1 to TRBJ1-2; TRBD1 matches at 11 bases. The CDR3 is 14 amino acids. CDR1 and CDR2 from the germline V gene are SGHRS and YFSETQ. The V gene end was trimmed by 4 bases and the J gene end by 8 bases; junction bases not matched to a gene: 7. CDR3 region: CASSVGQGAEGYTF. The DNA for the CDR3 is TGCGCCAGCAGCGTAGGACAGGGGGCCGAGGGCTACACCTTC.

This clone was observed a single time. The rearrangement joins TRBV3-1 (or the pseudogene TRBV3-2) to TRBJ1-3; D is possibly TRBD1 (6 bases). Germline V CDR1 and CDR2: LGHDT, YNNKEL (reference sequence). This CDR3 has 17 residues. With 4 bases removed from V and 4 bases from J, the gap between germline ends came to 20 bases. CDR3 sequence reads: CASSPVTGTTGGNTIYF. The CDR3, as DNA: TGTGCCAGCAGCCCAGTCACCGGGACCACAGGGGGAAACACCATATATTTT.

The table lists this clone with a count of one. This sequence joins TRBV10-2 and TRBJ1-1, with D tentatively TRBD1 (5 bases). Germline V gene sequence: CDR1 WSHSY, CDR2 SAAADI. Trimming cost V 4 bases and J 1 base, with 10 bases left between them. The CDR3 has 14 amino acids. The CDR3 is CASSARTPNTEAFF. The CDR3 nucleotides read TGCGCCAGCAGTGCGCGGACACCGAACACTGAAGCTTTCTTT.

The genes are TRBV25-1 and TRBJ2-2; TRBD1 matches at 9 bases. The V and J ends lost 8 bases and 4 bases, in that order; junction bases with no gene match: 2. The CDR3 totals 13 residues. Germline assignment: CDR1 MGHDK and CDR2 SYGVNS. The DNA of the CDR3 is TGTGCCAGCTTACAGGGGGCCACCGGGGAGCTGTTTTTT. Translating gives CASLQGATGELFF.

The genes are TRBV6-5 and TRBJ2-7, with 10 bases identical to TRBD2. The J segment lost 2 bases and the V segment lost 6 bases, leaving 7 bases of the junction unmatched. The CDR3 runs to 15 residues. CDR1 and CDR2 (germline): MNHEY, SVGAGI. The CDR3 DNA is TGTGCCAGCAGCCGAGGACTAGCGGTGGCCTACGAGCAGTACTTC. It encodes CASSRGLAVAYEQYF.

This rearrangement joins TRBV15 to TRBJ2-3; 11 nucleotides line up with TRBD2. The V gene end was trimmed by 6 bases and the J gene end by 2 bases; junction bases not matched to a gene: 16. CDR3 length: 19 residues. Germline lookup yields CDR1 LNHNV and CDR2 YYDKDF (reference sequence). The CDR3 bases are TGTGCCACCAGGAACTTAGAAGGGATAGCGGGGGGGCCCACAGATACGCAGTATTTT. Its protein product is CATRNLEGIAGGPTDTQYF. Drawing the rest from reference TRBV15 and TRBJ2-3, the complete variable domain is DAMVIQNPRYQVTQFGKPVTLSCSQTLNHNVMYWYQQKSSQAPKLLFHYYDKDFNNEADTPDNFQSRRPNTSFCFLDIRSPGLGDTAMYLCATRNLEGIAGGPTDTQYFGPGTRLTVL.

The J gene is TRBJ2-3, the V gene TRBV6-5; 12 nucleotides agree with TRBD2. CDR3 length: 13 amino acids. Losses at the gene ends were 7 bases for V and 6 bases for J; bases not matched to a gene: 2. Germline V lookup: CDR1 MNHEY, CDR2 SVGAGI. The CDR3 protein is CASTTSGGDTQYF. As DNA, the CDR3 is TGTGCCAGCACTACTAGCGGGGGGGATACGCAGTATTTT.

This rearrangement joins TRBV18 to TRBJ1-1; TRBD1 matches 7 bases. CDR1 is KGHSH and CDR2 is LQKENI in the germline V gene. The ends lost 1 base at V and 3 bases at J; junction bases unmatched: 11. The CDR3 sequence is 17 residues long. The CDR3, as DNA: TGTGCCAGCTCACCACGACTTACAGGGGTCGGTGACACTGAAGCTTTCTTT. Translating it yields CASSPRLTGVGDTEAFF.

The chain links TRBV29-1 to TRBJ2-1; tentatively, D is TRBD1 (6 bases). This CDR3 region has 13 residues. V lost 7 bases and J lost 6, with 16 bases in between. Germline V lookup: CDR1 SQVTM, CDR2 ANQGSEA. CDR3 sequence: CSASPQGSNEQFF. For the CDR3, the DNA is TGCAGCGCGTCCCCCCAGGGGAGCAATGAGCAGTTCTTC.